Listed below are T cell receptor beta chains from one sample, sequenced in a study of T-cell reconstitution after alpha-beta-depleted transplantation in children. TCRdb analysed the PCR reads with MiXCR anew, one entry per CDR3 protein. Of hundreds of thousands of distinct CDR3 sequences listed, 7.5% to 9.5% are singletons. The sample in question was PBMCs, mostly from graft donor cells, obtained 180 days after TCRalphabeta/CD19-depleted stem cell transplant. The origin of the receptors is a male patient aged 10-17 years who had a stem cell transplant for acute lymphoblastic leukemia, so the T cells may come from the graft donor. The CDR3 runs from the conserved cysteine through the conserved F or W. D genes are given only for firm matches. A row's size may be missing; if present it is once, few, many or a size class.

TRBD1 | 18 | many | TRBJ1-6 | TRBV11-2 | CASSPRTGRSSYNSPLHF | TGTGCCAGCAGCCCCAGGACAGGGCGAAGCTCCTATAATTCACCCCTCCACTTT
TRBD2 | 15 | many | TRBJ2-3 | TRBV5-1 | CASSAGGTTLITQYF | TGCGCCAGCAGCGCGGGGGGGACTACCCTTATTACGCAGTATTTT
. | 12 | many | TRBJ2-7 | TRBV7-3 | CASSFISYEQYF | TGTGCCAGCAGCTTTATAAGTTACGAGCAGTACTTC
. | 15 | few | TRBJ2-1 | TRBV20-1 | CSARRGREIYNEQFF | TGCAGTGCTCGGAGGGGCAGGGAGATCTACAATGAGCAGTTCTTC
. | 13 | many | TRBJ1-1 | TRBV15 | CATSSRRVSGAFF | TGTGCCACCAGCAGCCGCAGGGTTTCAGGAGCTTTCTTT
. | 14 | many | TRBJ2-7 | TRBV23-1 | CASSPRDGAYEQYF | TGCGCCAGCAGTCCCCGGGACGGTGCCTACGAGCAGTACTTC
. | 15 | . | TRBJ2-7 | TRBV2 | CASSPGLVVVGEQYF | TGTGCCAGCAGCCCCGGCTTAGTAGTGGTCGGCGAGCAGTACTTC
. | 16 | many | TRBJ1-2 | TRBV5-6 | CASSPVLGGGNYGYTF | TGTGCCAGCAGCCCGGTACTAGGCGGGGGAAACTATGGCTACACCTTC
. | 14 | many | TRBJ2-3 | TRBV5-1 | CASSVGTIADTQYF | TGCGCCAGCAGCGTCGGGACAATTGCAGATACGCAGTATTTT
TRBD2 | 13 | many | TRBJ2-7 | TRBV7-2 | CASSSERGNEQYF | TGTGCCAGCAGCTCAGAGCGGGGGAACGAGCAGTACTTC
TRBD1 | 16 | many | TRBJ2-3 | TRBV24-1 | CATSDWDRASTDTQYF | TGTGCCACCAGTGATTGGGACAGGGCCTCCACAGATACGCAGTATTTT
. | 13 | many | TRBJ2-5 | TRBV20-1 | CSARARDQETQYF | TGCAGTGCTAGAGCCAGGGACCAAGAGACCCAGTACTTC
. | 13 | many | TRBJ1-6 | TRBV12-3/TRBV12-4 | CASSSKGGSPLHF | TGTGCCAGCAGTTCAAAGGGGGGATCACCCCTCCACTTT
. | 13 | many | TRBJ1-1 | TRBV6-1 | CASRRRDSTEAFF | TGTGCCAGCAGGAGAAGGGATTCCACTGAAGCTTTCTTT
. | 15 | many | TRBJ2-7 | TRBV6-2/TRBV6-3 | CASSYSRWAGYEQYF | TGTGCCAGCAGTTACTCGAGGTGGGCCGGTTACGAGCAGTACTTC
TRBD1 | 16 | many | TRBJ1-2 | TRBV28 | CASSSPLPTGNYGYTF | TGTGCCAGCAGTTCCCCCCTACCGACAGGGAACTATGGCTACACCTTC
. | 15 | many | TRBJ2-5 | TRBV5-1 | CASSLGALSQETQYF | TGCGCCAGCAGCTTGGGAGCACTATCCCAAGAGACCCAGTACTTC
. | 13 | many | TRBJ1-2 | TRBV10-3 | CAIHGMTGGGYTF | TGTGCCATCCACGGGATGACCGGGGGTGGCTACACCTTC
. | 15 | many | TRBJ1-5 | TRBV11-2 | CASSSGGVRNQPQHF | TGTGCCAGCAGCTCTGGGGGGGTTCGGAATCAGCCCCAGCATTTT
. | 14 | few | TRBJ2-1 | TRBV6-1 | CASSVWGSYNEQFF | TGTGCCAGCAGCGTATGGGGTTCCTACAATGAGCAGTTCTTC
TRBD1 | 14 | many | TRBJ2-7 | TRBV20-1 | CSAREGTGSYEQYF | TGCAGTGCTAGGGAGGGGACAGGCTCCTACGAGCAGTACTTC
. | 14 | many | TRBJ2-2 | TRBV15 | CATSREGNTGELFF | TGTGCCACCAGCAGAGAGGGGAACACCGGGGAGCTGTTTTTT
. | 14 | many | TRBJ2-2 | TRBV10-2 | CASSARLEAGELFF | TGCGCCAGCAGCGCTAGGCTCGAAGCCGGGGAGCTGTTTTTT
. | 15 | few | TRBJ1-1 | TRBV19 | CASSPLRRTNTEAFF | TGTGCCAGTAGTCCTTTACGGCGGACGAACACTGAAGCTTTCTTT
. | 13 | many | TRBJ1-2 | TRBV12-3/TRBV12-4 | CASRGTGPDGYTF | TGTGCCAGCAGGGGCACAGGGCCTGATGGCTACACCTTC
. | 14 | many | TRBJ2-4 | TRBV6-4 | CASSPEDGYTIQYF | TGTGCCAGCAGTCCGGAGGACGGGTATACCATTCAGTACTTC
. | 17 | many | TRBJ1-1 | TRBV7-9 | CASRSPSARGENTEAFF | TGTGCCAGCAGATCCCCGTCCGCAAGGGGGGAGAACACTGAAGCTTTCTTT
. | 17 | many | TRBJ2-3 | TRBV27 | CASSAPTHGRDTDTQYF | TGTGCCAGCAGCGCCCCCACTCACGGGCGCGACACAGATACGCAGTATTTT
. | 17 | many | TRBJ2-6 | TRBV5-1 | CASSSRDKGPGANVLTF | TGCGCCAGCAGCTCCCGGGACAAGGGGCCTGGGGCCAACGTCCTGACTTTC
TRBD2 | 14 | many | TRBJ2-1 | TRBV20-1 | CSARGTSIFGEQFF | TGCAGTGCTAGAGGGACTAGCATTTTTGGTGAGCAGTTCTTC
. | 15 | many | TRBJ2-3 | TRBV6-1 | CASSPRRYSTDTQYF | TGTGCCAGCAGTCCTAGGCGATACAGCACAGATACGCAGTATTTT
TRBD2 | 16 | many | TRBJ2-7 | TRBV12-3/TRBV12-4 | CASSFLAGGPKNEQYF | TGTGCCAGCAGCTTCCTAGCGGGAGGGCCTAAAAACGAGCAGTACTTC
. | 14 | many | TRBJ2-3 | TRBV11-2 | CASSFVEGTDTQYF | TGTGCCAGCAGCTTCGTGGAGGGGACAGATACGCAGTATTTT
TRBD2 | 19 | . | TRBJ2-1 | TRBV10-3 | CAISELTGTSGRYHNEQFF | TGTGCCATCAGTGAGTTGACCGGGACTAGCGGGCGTTACCACAATGAGCAGTTCTTC
. | 14 | many | TRBJ2-7 | TRBV7-6 | CASSYGRSSYEQYF | TGTGCCAGCAGCTACGGACGGAGCTCCTACGAGCAGTACTTC